Included here is one T cell receptor (beta chain) sequence, with context. The germline V gene encodes CDR1 MDHEN and CDR2 SYDVKM. The CDR3 is 13 amino acids. Trimming removed 4 bases at V and 3 bases at J, with 7 bases between. In assigning cohorts, the study relied on participant-reported clinical history. Profiled with immunoSEQ multiplex PCR; TCRdb holds only in-frame clones, not every one. The sample yields 200,000 to 250,000 clones, approximately 90% seen once. The sample belongs to a study of blood T cell repertoires in COVID-19. On the study more broadly: Acute and convalescent COVID-19 specimens originated in the United States, Italy and Spain. Nucleic acid was either cDNA or gDNA, and it came from T cells, B-cell-depleted T cells, or PBMCs.

The sequenced sample consisted of PBMCs or T cells enriched from blood (not recorded which). This chain uses TRBV28 with TRBJ1-3; D not resolved. This clonotype was obtained from a man aged 25 to 40 who had recovered from COVID-19. The CDR3 is CASSSTFGNTIYF. The CDR3 nucleotides read TGTGCCAGCAGTTCTACGTTTGGAAACACCATATATTTT.